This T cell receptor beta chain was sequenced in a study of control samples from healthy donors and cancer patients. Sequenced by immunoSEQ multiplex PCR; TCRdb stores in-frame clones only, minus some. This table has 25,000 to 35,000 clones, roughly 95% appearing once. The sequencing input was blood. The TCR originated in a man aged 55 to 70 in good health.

The CDR3 coding sequence is TGTGCCAGCAGCCAAGTAGAGGGACGGGATGGCTACACCTTC. It codes for CASSQVEGRDGYTF. The chain is built from TRBV3-1 (or the pseudogene TRBV3-2) and TRBJ1-2; a weak D match, TRBD1 (5 bases). Germline assignment: CDR1 LGHDT and CDR2 YNNKEL (reference sequence). The germline V and J ends were trimmed by 1 base and 6 bases, with 12 bases remaining between them. The CDR3 extends over 14 amino acids.